A single sample gave rise to the 4 T cell receptor beta chains below, sequenced in a study of CD8+ T cells in alopecia areata. Noted treatment: oral pan-JAK inhibitor, 5-10 mg twice daily. It was cDNA, reverse transcribed from extracted RNA, that served as the sequencing template. The table came from immunoSEQ multiplex PCR; TCRdb's copy has only in-frame clones and leaves some out. The table lists 150,000 to 200,000 clones, roughly 66% of them singletons. Sequences were derived from CD4+ T cells sorted from blood, sampled at week 24, from a patient treated with tofacitinib. These receptor sequences come from a human donor with alopecia areata.

The genes are TRBV30 and TRBJ1-2; unclear D gene. The CDR3 has 11 residues. Germline V gene lookup returns CDR1 GTSNPN and CDR2 SVGIG (reference sequence). Trimming pared 4 bases from V and 8 bases from J, leaving 11 bases between. DNA of the CDR3: TGTGCCTGGAACGGGGATTACGGCTACACCTTC. Translating it yields CAWNGDYGYTF. The complete variable domain, with remaining parts taken from reference TRBV30 and TRBJ1-2, reads SQTIHQWPATLVQPVGSPLSLECTVEGTSNPNLYWYRQAAGRGLQLLFYSVGIGQISSEVPQNLSASRPQDRQFILSSKKLLLSDSGFYLCAWNGDYGYTFGSGTRLTVV.

The V call is TRBV29-1, the J call TRBJ1-1; a possible D gene is TRBD1 (6 bases). CDR3 length: 14 amino acids. Germline V gene lookup returns CDR1 SQVTM and CDR2 ANQGSEA. The germline V and J ends were trimmed by 3 bases and 2 bases, with 13 bases remaining between them. The CDR3: CSVDSGQINTEAFF. The DNA of the CDR3 is TGCAGCGTTGATTCCGGACAGATCAACACTGAAGCTTTCTTT.

The rearrangement links TRBV10-3 to TRBJ1-5; unclear D gene. CDR1 is ENHRY and CDR2 is SYGVKD in the germline V gene. This CDR3 region has 13 residues. V was shortened by 4 bases and J by 5 bases, with 9 bases between the two germline ends. As DNA, the CDR3 is TGTGCCATCAGTGCCGGTCGTGATCAGCCCCAGCATTTT. It translates to CAISAGRDQPQHF.

This chain links TRBV30 with TRBJ1-5; no clear D gene. Germline V CDR1 and CDR2: GTSNPN, SVGIG (reference sequence). This CDR3 comprises 13 residues. V was pared by 2 bases and J by 2 bases, with 7 bases between. CDR3: CAWSLRGNQPQHF. The CDR3 DNA follows: TGTGCCTGGAGTTTACGGGGCAATCAGCCCCAGCATTTT. The full variable domain, rest sourced from reference TRBV30 and TRBJ1-5, is SQTIHQWPATLVQPVGSPLSLECTVEGTSNPNLYWYRQAAGRGLQLLFYSVGIGQISSEVPQNLSASRPQDRQFILSSKKLLLSDSGFYLCAWSLRGNQPQHFGDGTRLSIL.